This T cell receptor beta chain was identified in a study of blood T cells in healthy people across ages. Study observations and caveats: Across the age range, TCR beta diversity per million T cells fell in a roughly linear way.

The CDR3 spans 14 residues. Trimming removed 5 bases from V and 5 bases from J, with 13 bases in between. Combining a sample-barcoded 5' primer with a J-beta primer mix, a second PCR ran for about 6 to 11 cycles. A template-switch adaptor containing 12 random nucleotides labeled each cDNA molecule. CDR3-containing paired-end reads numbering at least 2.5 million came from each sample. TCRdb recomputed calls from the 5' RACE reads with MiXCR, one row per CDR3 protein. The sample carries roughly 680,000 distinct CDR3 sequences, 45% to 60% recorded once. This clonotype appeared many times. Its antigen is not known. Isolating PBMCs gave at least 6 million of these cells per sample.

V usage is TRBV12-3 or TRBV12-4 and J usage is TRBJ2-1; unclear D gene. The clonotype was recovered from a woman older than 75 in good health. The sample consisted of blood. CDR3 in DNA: TGTGCCAGCAGTCCCCGCAGGTCAGACAATGAGCAGTTCTTC. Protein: CASSPRRSDNEQFF.